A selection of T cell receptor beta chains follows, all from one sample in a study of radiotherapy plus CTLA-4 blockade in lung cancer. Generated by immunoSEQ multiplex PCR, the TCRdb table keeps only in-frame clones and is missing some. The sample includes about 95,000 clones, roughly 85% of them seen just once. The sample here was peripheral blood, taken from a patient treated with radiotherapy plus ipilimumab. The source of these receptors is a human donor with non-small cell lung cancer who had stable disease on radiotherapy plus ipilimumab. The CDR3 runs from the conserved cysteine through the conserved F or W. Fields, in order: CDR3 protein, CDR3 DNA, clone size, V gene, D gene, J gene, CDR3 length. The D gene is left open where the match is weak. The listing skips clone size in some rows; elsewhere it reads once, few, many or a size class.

CASSITDYNEQFF | TGTGCCAGTAGTATCACGGATTACAATGAGCAGTTCTTC | NA | TRBV19 | NA | TRBJ2-1 | 13
CSVLLAGGTPGTGELFF | TGCAGCGTCCTACTAGCGGGAGGGACCCCGGGGACCGGGGAGCTGTTTTTT | NA | TRBV29-1 | TRBD2 | TRBJ2-2 | 17
CASSLDVGEQYF | TGTGCCAGCAGCTTAGACGTGGGTGAGCAGTACTTC | NA | TRBV7-2 | NA | TRBJ2-7 | 12
CASSLSTVNYGYTF | TGCGCCAGCAGCTTGTCGACTGTAAACTATGGCTACACCTTC | NA | TRBV5-1 | NA | TRBJ1-2 | 14
CASSSGGVDEKLFF | TGTGCCAGCAGTTCCGGAGGGGTGGATGAAAAACTGTTTTTT | NA | TRBV28 | NA | TRBJ1-4 | 14
CASSYLGAKNNQPQHF | TGTGCCAGCAGTTATTTGGGGGCGAAGAACAATCAGCCCCAGCATTTT | NA | TRBV6-7 | NA | TRBJ1-5 | 16
CASSENSGKQPQHF | TGTGCCAGCAGTGAAAATTCGGGTAAGCAGCCCCAGCATTTT | NA | TRBV6-1 | NA | TRBJ1-5 | 14
CASSSPFSPLHF | TGTGCCAGCAGTTCTCCCTTTTCACCCCTCCACTTT | NA | TRBV28 | NA | TRBJ1-6 | 12
CASSGRLEDSTDTQYF | TGTGCCAGCAGTGGCCGACTGGAGGATAGCACAGATACGCAGTATTTT | NA | TRBV2 | NA | TRBJ2-3 | 16
CASSAGGVGDTEAFF | TGTGCCAGTTCTGCAGGGGGCGTTGGGGACACTGAAGCTTTCTTT | NA | TRBV19 | TRBD1 | TRBJ1-1 | 15
CASSLTSGRSGEQYF | TGCGCCAGCAGCTTGACTAGCGGGAGAAGCGGTGAGCAGTACTTC | NA | TRBV5-1 | TRBD2 | TRBJ2-7 | 15
CASSFGLAGIGELFF | TGTGCCAGCAGCTTTGGACTAGCGGGAATCGGGGAGCTGTTTTTT | NA | TRBV11-3 | TRBD2 | TRBJ2-2 | 15
CASNSGGNYNEQFF | TGTGCCAGCAACTCCGGGGGCAACTACAATGAGCAGTTCTTC | NA | TRBV6-5 | NA | TRBJ2-1 | 14
CASSRRFEAFF | TGTGCCAGCAGTCGGCGTTTTGAAGCTTTCTTT | NA | TRBV6-1 | NA | TRBJ1-1 | 11
CASSLGGQVGYNEQFF | TGTGCCAGCAGCTTGGGCGGTCAAGTGGGTTACAATGAGCAGTTCTTC | NA | TRBV5-4 | NA | TRBJ2-1 | 16
CASSQTSGRYYEQYF | TGTGCCAGCAGCCAGACTAGCGGGAGATATTACGAGCAGTACTTC | once | TRBV6-5 | TRBD2 | TRBJ2-7 | 15
CASSHWANTGELFF | TGTGCCAGCAGCCACTGGGCGAACACCGGGGAGCTGTTTTTT | NA | TRBV11-3 | NA | TRBJ2-2 | 14
CASSAGLARDNEQFF | TGTGCCAGCAGCGCAGGACTAGCCAGAGACAATGAGCAGTTCTTC | once | TRBV9 | TRBD2 | TRBJ2-1 | 15
CASSPDPGRGPQPQHF | TGTGCCAGCAGCCCCGACCCCGGGCGGGGGCCTCAGCCCCAGCATTTT | NA | TRBV4-2 | NA | TRBJ1-5 | 16
CASSLVGDSPLHF | TGTGCCAGCAGCCTAGTGGGGGATTCACCCCTCCACTTT | NA | TRBV7-9 | NA | TRBJ1-6 | 13
CASSLQPLNTEAFF | TGTGCCAGCAGCCTTCAGCCCTTGAACACTGAAGCTTTCTTT | NA | TRBV4-2 | NA | TRBJ1-1 | 14
CASSLIRYEQFF | TGTGCCAGCAGTTTAATAAGGTATGAGCAGTTCTTC | NA | TRBV28 | NA | TRBJ2-1 | 12
CASSPTGAFYGYTF | TGTGCCAGCAGTCCCACCGGGGCGTTCTATGGCTACACCTTC | NA | TRBV27 | NA | TRBJ1-2 | 14
CASSAGSGRFTDTQYF | TGTGCCAGCAGCGCCGGCAGCGGGAGGTTTACCGATACGCAGTATTTT | NA | TRBV9 | TRBD2 | TRBJ2-3 | 16
CASSGDNNEQFF | TGCGCCAGCAGCGGGGACAATAATGAGCAGTTCTTC | NA | TRBV5-1 | NA | TRBJ2-1 | 12
CASSVDDTSGVYEQYF | TGTGCCAGCAGCGTAGACGATACTAGCGGGGTCTACGAGCAGTACTTC | NA | TRBV9 | TRBD2 | TRBJ2-7 | 16
CGARANYGYTF | TGTGGGGCGAGAGCTAACTATGGCTACACCTTC | few | TRBV28 | NA | TRBJ1-2 | 11
CATRRAGYNEQFF | TGTGCCACTCGGAGGGCCGGGTACAATGAGCAGTTCTTC | NA | TRBV28 | NA | TRBJ2-1 | 13
CASTPGRAGVREQYF | TGTGCCAGCACTCCCGGAAGGGCAGGTGTACGCGAGCAGTACTTC | once | TRBV28 | NA | TRBJ2-7 | 15
CASSVVNQPQHF | TGTGCCAGCAGTGTAGTTAATCAGCCCCAGCATTTT | NA | TRBV6-5 | NA | TRBJ1-5 | 12
CASSYSGDKVEAFF | TGTGCCAGCAGTTACTCTGGGGACAAGGTTGAAGCTTTCTTT | NA | TRBV6-6 | NA | TRBJ1-1 | 14
CASSAVTSGTGELFF | TGTGCCAGCAGCGCAGTGACTAGCGGGACTGGGGAGCTGTTTTTT | few | TRBV9 | TRBD2 | TRBJ2-2 | 15
CASSLDLSGSGTEAFF | TGTGCCAGCAGCTTGGATCTATCCGGGTCAGGCACTGAAGCTTTCTTT | NA | TRBV5-4 | NA | TRBJ1-1 | 16
CASSDVTRAFF | TGTGCCAGCAGTGATGTGACACGCGCTTTCTTT | NA | TRBV2 | NA | TRBJ1-1 | 11